The clone carrying this T cell receptor (beta chain) was detected a few times. Antigen unknown. The trim removed 5 bases at V and 4 bases at J, leaving 7 bases unmatched. This CDR3 has 14 amino acids. Then a second PCR, running about 7 to 11 cycles, was carried out with a sample-barcoded 5' primer and a J-beta primer mix. TCRdb analysed the 5' RACE reads with MiXCR anew, one entry per CDR3 protein. This table holds fewer than 900,000 distinct CDR3 sequences, around 36% found once. These data come from a study of blood T cells in healthy people across ages. Whole-study results and caveats: While age rose, TCR beta diversity per million T cells dropped in a roughly linear way.

The sequenced sample was blood. This sequence joins TRBV12-3 or TRBV12-4 and TRBJ2-5, with 7 positions matching TRBD2. The receptor was isolated from a man aged 18 to 29 in good health. CDR3 region: CASSLGGTGETQYF. The CDR3 region has the DNA TGTGCCAGCAGTCTCGGGGGGACCGGAGAGACCCAGTACTTC.